The clone carrying this T cell receptor (beta chain) was detected ten times or more. Its matching antigen is unknown. Germline V gene sequence: CDR1 SEHNR, CDR2 FQNEAQ (reference sequence). The CDR3 covers 17 residues. V was cut by 5 bases and J by 3 bases, with 19 bases left in between. Axillary draining lymph nodes of breast cancer patients supplied the node samples. This sample stems from a study of breast tumors, draining lymph nodes, adjacent tissues. TCRdb ran MiXCR on the multiplex PCR reads and lists one entry per CDR3 protein. The sample consists of approximately 130,000 distinct CDR3 sequences, roughly 20% of them appearing once. Broader study findings: Tumor repertoires ranked between lymph nodes and nontumor tissue in diversity, with V and J gene preferences. Compared with basal-like, luminal-like tumors shared significantly more repertoire with nontumor tissue. The lymph node origin of tumor T cells was framed as consistent with a hypothesis, not demonstrated.

The receptor comes from a female donor with breast cancer. Some clones in this sample may be carry-over from other donors' samples. V is TRBV7-9 and J is TRBJ2-2; possible D gene TRBD2, 5 bases. Sample: axillary lymph node tissue. CDR3 sequence: CASSLIRSGKDTGELFF. Here the CDR3 DNA reads TGTGCCAGCAGCCTTATAAGGTCCGGGAAGGACACCGGGGAGCTGTTTTTT.